Shown below are 20 T cell receptor beta chains from a single sample sequenced in a study of blood T cell repertoires in COVID-19. Using immunoSEQ multiplex PCR, the repertoire was profiled, and TCRdb retains in-frame clones only, with some absent. The repertoire has 240,000 or so clones, roughly nine tenths of them found once; the top ten carry 6.2%. Sequencing was performed on peripheral blood. The source of these receptors is a man aged 60-69 years with acute or convalescent COVID-19.

The rearrangement links TRBV28 to TRBJ2-7; D perhaps matches TRBD2 (6 bases). Germline CDR1 reads MDHEN; CDR2 reads SYDVKM. The CDR3 totals 13 residues. Deletions cut 7 bases from V and 4 bases from J, with 14 bases between. As DNA, the CDR3 is TGTGCCAGCAAGAATGGCGGGACGTACGAGCAGTACTTC. Its translation is CASKNGGTYEQYF. The whole variable domain, filled in from reference TRBV28 and TRBJ2-7, reads DVKVTQSSRYLVKRTGEKVFLECVQDMDHENMFWYRQDPGLGLRLIYFSYDVKMKEKGDIPEGYSVSREKKERFSLILESASTNQTSMYLCASKNGGTYEQYFGPGTRLTVT.

This chain joins TRBV11-2 and TRBJ1-1; 8 positions agree with TRBD1. The CDR3 covers 14 residues. Germline CDR1 reads SGHAT; CDR2 reads FQNNGV. V dropped 5 bases and J dropped 4; count of bases not matched to a gene: 6. In DNA form, the CDR3 reads TGTGCCAGCAGCCTTCAGGGGGCAGGCACTGAAGCTTTCTTT. Amino acid sequence: CASSLQGAGTEAFF.

The CDR3 DNA reads TGCGCCAGCAGTGAGTCGGGACTAGCGGGAGGGGAGGACGAGCAGTACTTC. Translating gives CASSESGLAGGEDEQYF. This chain connects TRBV10-2 to TRBJ2-7; 16 bases fit TRBD2. CDR3 length: 17 residues. Trimming removed 0 bases from V and 5 bases from J; junction bases left unmatched: 4. The germline CDR1 and CDR2 sequences are WSHSY and SAAADI.

A word on this clone: At one end, the junction sequence differs from germline, possibly due to a read error. The V gene is TRBV6-5, the J gene TRBJ2-3; tentatively, D is TRBD1 or TRBD2 (5 bases each). The CDR3 runs to 13 residues. Germline CDR1 MNHEY, CDR2 SVGAGI. CDR3 DNA sequence: TGCGCCGGGGCAAGAGACCTCACAGATACGCAGTATTTT. Translating it yields CAGARDLTDTQYF.

The chain carries TRBV5-6 and TRBJ2-3; D not resolved. Germline assignment: CDR1 SGHDT and CDR2 YYEEEE. Trimming removed 0 bases at V and 6 bases at J, with 11 bases between. There are 14 residues in the CDR3. DNA of the CDR3: TGTGCCAGCAGCTTGGGTCCTAGAGGCGATACGCAGTATTTT. Its protein product is CASSLGPRGDTQYF.

The chain links TRBV27 to TRBJ1-2; the D gene is possibly TRBD1 (6 bases). The V end was cut by 8 bases, the J end by 7 bases, with 11 bases between. CDR3 size: 11 residues. The V gene's germline CDR1 is MNHEY and CDR2 SMNVEV (reference sequence). This CDR3 is CASRDIGGYTF. Written as DNA, the CDR3 is TGTGCCAGCCGGGACATTGGTGGCTACACCTTC.

Details on this clone: Additional DNA sequences in this sample encode the identical CDR3. This chain joins TRBV18 and TRBJ2-7; 8 nucleotides align to TRBD1. From germline, CDR1 is KGHSH and CDR2 LQKENI. This CDR3 is 14 amino acids long. The trim removed 6 bases at V and 0 bases at J, leaving 4 bases unmatched. In DNA, the CDR3 is TGTGCCAGCTCTCCCGGGACAGGCTCCTACGAGCAGTACTTC. Protein sequence: CASSPGTGSYEQYF. Combining the CDR3 with reference TRBV18 and TRBJ2-7 gives the whole variable domain NAGVMQNPRHLVRRRGQEARLRCSPMKGHSHVYWYRQLPEEGLKFMVYLQKENIIDESGMPKERFSAEFPKEGPSILRIQQVVRGDSAAYFCASSPGTGSYEQYFGPGTRLTVT.

The chain couples TRBV11-3 to TRBJ2-1, with 7 bases that match TRBD1. Germline V gene lookup returns CDR1 SGHNT and CDR2 YENEEA. J lost 9 bases, V lost 4 bases, and 9 bases had no gene match. The CDR3 runs 14 residues. CDR3 in amino acids: CASSWPGQTGEQFF. CDR3 nucleotides: TGTGCCAGCAGCTGGCCGGGACAGACTGGTGAGCAGTTCTTC. Full variable domain (remainder filled in from reference TRBV11-3 and TRBJ2-1): EAGVVQSPRYKIIEKKQPVAFWCNPISGHNTLYWYLQNLGQGPELLIRYENEEAVDDSQLPKDRFSAERLKGVDSTLKIQPAELGDSAVYLCASSWPGQTGEQFFGPGTRLTVL.

This chain uses TRBV30 with TRBJ2-7, with 7 bases identical to TRBD1. Germline CDR1 reads GTSNPN; CDR2 reads SVGIG (reference sequence). V shed 3 bases, J shed 4 bases, and the junction held 3 bases outside the gene matches. The CDR3 runs to 12 residues. CDR3 sequence: CAWSQGDYEQYF. In DNA, the CDR3 is TGTGCCTGGAGCCAGGGGGATTACGAGCAGTACTTC.

CDR3 sequence: CASSPIRGQGREETQYF. The DNA for the CDR3 is TGTGCCAGCAGCCCCATACGCGGGCAGGGGAGGGAAGAGACCCAGTACTTC. The chain joins TRBV28 to TRBJ2-5, with D perhaps TRBD2 (7 bases). The CDR3 is 17 residues long. CDR1 MDHEN and CDR2 SYDVKM come from the germline V gene. Trimming pared 6 bases from V and 3 bases from J, leaving 23 bases between. Using reference TRBV28 and TRBJ2-5 for the parts outside the CDR3, the full variable domain is DVKVTQSSRYLVKRTGEKVFLECVQDMDHENMFWYRQDPGLGLRLIYFSYDVKMKEKGDIPEGYSVSREKKERFSLILESASTNQTSMYLCASSPIRGQGREETQYFGPGTRLLVL.

This chain joins TRBV6-5 and TRBJ2-1; D perhaps matches TRBD1 (6 bases). This CDR3 has 15 amino acids. Germline lookup yields CDR1 MNHEY and CDR2 SVGAGI. The ends were cut back, 4 bases at V and 2 bases at J, with 12 bases in the middle. CDR3 nucleotide sequence: TGTGCCAGCAGTTCTCCCGGGACAACCTACAATGAGCAGTTCTTC. Amino acids: CASSSPGTTYNEQFF.

The rearrangement uses TRBV4-2 and TRBJ2-5; maybe TRBD1 (5 bases). The germline gives CDR1 LGHNA, CDR2 YNFKEQ. The CDR3 contains 16 residues. V was shortened by 0 bases and J by 5 bases, with 16 bases between the two germline ends. The CDR3 DNA reads TGTGCCAGCAGCCAAGACAGTCAGGGTTTGCGGGAGACCCAGTACTTC. Its translation: CASSQDSQGLRETQYF.

The chain combines TRBV12-3 or TRBV12-4 with TRBJ2-5; tentative D call: TRBD2 (6 bases). Trimming pared 8 bases from V and 5 bases from J, leaving 15 bases between. The CDR3 consists of 13 residues. The CDR3 region is CASHGGGRETQYF. The DNA of the CDR3 is TGTGCCAGCCATGGAGGAGGGAGGGAGACCCAGTACTTC.

The V and J genes are TRBV7-9 and TRBJ2-7; 8 bases are a match to TRBD1. V was pared by 1 base and J by 3 bases, with 2 bases of the junction left unmatched. In germline, CDR1 is SEHNR, CDR2 FQNEAQ (reference sequence). The CDR3 totals 14 residues. The CDR3 loop is CASSLDDRGYEQYF. DNA of the CDR3: TGTGCCAGCAGCTTAGATGACAGGGGCTACGAGCAGTACTTC.

The chain uses TRBV18 and TRBJ2-7; D uncertain. This CDR3 is built from 15 residues. The V end was cut by 2 bases, the J end by 0 bases, with 11 bases between. Germline V gene sequence: CDR1 KGHSH, CDR2 LQKENI. CDR3 in amino acids: CASSPSGASSYEQYF. The CDR3 DNA sequence: TGTGCCAGCTCACCATCGGGTGCTAGCTCCTACGAGCAGTACTTC.

This clone was seen a single time. Written as DNA, the CDR3 is TGTGCCAGTAGTATGTACAGGGGAGGCAATCAGCCCCAGCATTTT. Amino acid sequence: CASSMYRGGNQPQHF. The chain couples TRBV19 to TRBJ1-5; 7 nucleotides align to TRBD1. The CDR3 contains 15 residues. Germline CDR1 is LNHDA and CDR2 is SQIVND (reference sequence). Unmatched junction bases numbered 4, after V lost 3 bases and J lost 2 bases.

The V call is TRBV28, the J call TRBJ2-7; TRBD1 matches at 7 bases. The CDR3 covers 16 residues. CDR1 is MDHEN, CDR2 SYDVKM, per germline. V shed 2 bases, J shed 0 bases, and the junction held 7 bases outside the gene matches. The CDR3 DNA reads as TGTGCCAGCAGTTTAAACCCGACAGGGCACTCCTACGAGCAGTACTTC. Translation gives CASSLNPTGHSYEQYF.

The chain is built from TRBV6-2 or TRBV6-3 and TRBJ2-2; 8 bases match TRBD2. There are 20 residues in the CDR3. J was trimmed by 9 bases and V by 6 bases; bases with no gene match: 27. Germline CDR1 is MNHEY and CDR2 is SVGEGT. CDR3 region: CASSSLMGTSPETSHRELFF. The CDR3 nucleotides are TGTGCCAGCAGCTCACTTATGGGGACTAGTCCCGAAACTAGCCATCGGGAGCTGTTTTTT.

The rearrangement uses TRBV11-2 and TRBJ2-5; TRBD1 aligns across 8 bases. V lost 3 bases to trimming and J lost 5 bases; unmatched junction nucleotides: 5. The length of the CDR3 is 14 residues. The germline V gene has CDR1 SGHAT and CDR2 FQNNGV. For the CDR3, the DNA is TGTGCCAGCAGCTTCCAGGGGGCCGGCGAGACCCAGTACTTC. Encoded protein: CASSFQGAGETQYF.

This clone has a handful of counts. The J gene is TRBJ2-5, the V gene TRBV9; perhaps TRBD2 as D (6 bases). This CDR3 is 14 amino acids long. The germline gives CDR1 SGDLS, CDR2 YYNGEE. Trimming shortened V by 2 bases and J by 5 bases, and 13 bases separated the two germline ends. CDR3 sequence (DNA): TGTGCCAGCAGCGTTCTCGGGAGTATCGAGACCCAGTACTTC. Translating it yields CASSVLGSIETQYF.